This TCR beta chain emerged from a study of blood T cell repertoires in COVID-19. The assay was immunoSEQ multiplex PCR, and TCRdb's table has in-frame clones only and misses some. Found here are 120,000 or so clones, around 82% of them singletons; the top ten hold 9.5% to 15%. The CDR3 runs 13 residues. The germline CDR1 and CDR2 sequences are MNHEY and SVGAGI. Trimming removed 5 bases at V and 8 bases at J, with 15 bases between. The receptor was isolated from a woman aged 25 to 39 who had recovered from COVID-19. The material sequenced was peripheral blood. This rearrangement joins TRBV6-5 to TRBJ1-2, with no clear D. The CDR3 here is CASSPNRSRGYTF. The CDR3 DNA follows: TGTGCCAGCAGTCCGAACAGATCCCGGGGCTACACCTTC.